This T cell receptor beta chain was found in a study of early T cells in non-severe SARS-CoV-2 infection. On the study more broadly: The authors sequenced bulk RNA from unsorted whole blood, leaving chains unpaired. Findings and limits, study-wide: VDJdb matching favored anti-spike CD8 responses, missing private and CD4 specificities.

This clonotype was picked up a small number of times. The antigen is not known. The junction departs from the called germline gene at one end, perhaps through a read error. This CDR3 spans 15 amino acids. CDR1 and CDR2 from the germline V gene are SGHTA and FQGNSA. Separate cDNA molecules each had unique molecular identifiers attached to them. TCRdb re-derived calls from the 5' RACE reads in MiXCR, one entry per CDR3 protein. Here the sample spans fewer than 120,000 distinct CDR3 sequences, 10% to 15% being singletons. The TCR sequence derives from an adult who was a healthcare worker with PCR-confirmed SARS-CoV-2 infection or an uninfected control (not recorded which). J is TRBJ1-1 and V is TRBV7-2; a weak D match, TRBD1 (5 bases). Sample: whole blood, taken at baseline. CDR3 sequence: CASNLEWRGYTEAFF. The CDR3 coding sequence is TGTGCCAGCAACTTAGAATGGCGGGGGTACACTGAAGCTTTCTTT. The complete variable domain, with remaining parts taken from reference TRBV7-2 and TRBJ1-1, reads GAGVSQSPSNKVTEKGKDVELRCDPISGHTALYWYRQSLGQGLEFLIYFQGNSAPDKSGLPSDRFSAERTGGSVSTLTIQRTQQEDSAVYLCASNLEWRGYTEAFFGQGTRLTVV.